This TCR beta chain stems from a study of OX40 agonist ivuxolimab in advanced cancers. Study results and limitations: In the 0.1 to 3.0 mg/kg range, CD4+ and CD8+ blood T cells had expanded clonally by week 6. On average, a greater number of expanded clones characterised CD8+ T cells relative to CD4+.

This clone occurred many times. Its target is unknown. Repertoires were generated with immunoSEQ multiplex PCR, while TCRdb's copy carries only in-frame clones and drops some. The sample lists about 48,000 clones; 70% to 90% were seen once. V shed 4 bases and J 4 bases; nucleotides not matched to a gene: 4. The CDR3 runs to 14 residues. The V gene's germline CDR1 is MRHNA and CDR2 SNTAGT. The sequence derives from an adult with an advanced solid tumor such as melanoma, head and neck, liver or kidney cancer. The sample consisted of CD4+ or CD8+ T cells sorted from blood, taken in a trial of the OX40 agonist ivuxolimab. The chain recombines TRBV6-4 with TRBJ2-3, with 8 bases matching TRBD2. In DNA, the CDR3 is TGTGCCAGCAGTGCACTAGCGGACCCAGATACGCAGTATTTT. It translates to CASSALADPDTQYF.